The 8 T cell receptor beta chains presented below share a single source sample, sequenced in a study of cytotoxic CD8 clonotypes in ibrutinib-treated CLL. Assay: immunoSEQ multiplex PCR; the TCRdb copy retains only in-frame clones and omits some. The sample has 150,000 to 200,000 clones, about two thirds seen once. This material consisted of PBMCs, taken after 24 months of ibrutinib treatment. The receptor source for this set is a human donor with chronic lymphocytic leukemia.

V gene TRBV6-5 combines with J gene TRBJ2-7, with 10 bases aligning to TRBD1. Germline V gene lookup returns CDR1 MNHEY and CDR2 SVGAGI. V trimming: 7 bases; J trimming: 2 bases; junction bases outside the gene matches: 2. The length of the CDR3 is 13 residues. This CDR3 reads CASKGQGAYEQYF. The CDR3 DNA reads as TGTGCCAGCAAAGGACAGGGGGCCTACGAGCAGTACTTC.

This clone was detected a few times. J is TRBJ1-5 and V is TRBV28, with D unclear. Germline V gene lookup returns CDR1 MDHEN and CDR2 SYDVKM. CDR3 length: 12 amino acids. V lost 7 bases, J lost 7 bases, and 11 bases lay in between. This CDR3 is CASTVVRQPQHF. In DNA form, the CDR3 reads TGTGCCAGCACCGTTGTGAGGCAGCCCCAGCATTTT.

CDR3 nucleotides: TGTGCCAGCAGCCAAGAGCGACTAGCGGGAGGGGAGACCCAGTACTTC. Translating it yields CASSQERLAGGETQYF. The V and J genes are TRBV4-2 and TRBJ2-5; 14 positions agree with TRBD2. The CDR3 covers 16 residues. The V and J ends lost 0 bases and 5 bases, in that order; junction bases with no gene match: 2. CDR1 and CDR2 from the germline V gene are LGHNA and YNFKEQ.

In its sample, this clone was seen a few times. The chain employs TRBV5-1 and TRBJ1-2, with D possibly TRBD1 on 5 matching bases. The CDR3 extends over 12 amino acids. Trimming shortened V by 9 bases and J by 3 bases, and 12 bases separated the two germline ends. CDR1 and CDR2 (germline): SGHRS, YFSETQ. Here the CDR3 DNA reads TGCGCCACCTCCGGGGGAGACTATGGCTACACCTTC. Its protein product is CATSGGDYGYTF.

The rearrangement links TRBV10-3 to TRBJ2-7, with 12 bases that match TRBD2. Looked up from germline, CDR1 is ENHRY and CDR2 is SYGVKD. Trimming at V came to 3 bases and at J to 3 bases, leaving 6 bases not matched to a gene. The CDR3 consists of 16 residues. Here the CDR3 DNA reads TGTGCCATCAGTGACCCCGGACTAGCGGGGCGCTACGAGCAGTACTTC. Protein sequence: CAISDPGLAGRYEQYF.

The CDR3, as DNA: TGTGCCAGCAGTCCCCATTACAGGAGTAACTATGGCTACACCTTC. This sequence encodes CASSPHYRSNYGYTF. V and J are TRBV6-5 and TRBJ1-2; maybe TRBD1 (5 bases). The germline V gene encodes CDR1 MNHEY and CDR2 SVGAGI. The CDR3 spans 15 residues. Trimming removed 5 bases from V and 1 base from J, with 14 bases in between.

The chain has TRBV11-3 and TRBJ2-5; 7 positions agree with TRBD2. The J segment lost 1 base and the V segment lost 8 bases, leaving 13 bases of the junction unmatched. Looked up from germline, CDR1 is SGHNT and CDR2 is YENEEA. CDR3 length: 16 residues. CDR3 residues: CASAQGGSRGQETQYF. In DNA form, the CDR3 reads TGTGCCAGCGCTCAGGGCGGGAGTAGGGGCCAAGAGACCCAGTACTTC.

The gene calls are TRBV6-5 and TRBJ1-2; 7 bases are shared with TRBD1. Germline assignment: CDR1 MNHEY and CDR2 SVGAGI. The CDR3 runs 13 residues. J gave up 4 bases and V 6 bases, and 5 bases lay outside the gene matches. This CDR3 reads CASSIGQVYGYTF. The CDR3 DNA sequence: TGTGCCAGCAGCATCGGACAGGTCTATGGCTACACCTTC.